The clone carrying this T cell receptor beta chain was found many times. Its antigen is still unknown. The data were taken from a study of prognosis after radiotherapy for stage I lung cancer. Study-level background: A biologically effective dose of at least 100 Gy came via 3-5 SBRT fractions. Study-level findings and limits: Reportedly, patients with and without metastases differed in TRBV and TRBJ gene usage.

This CDR3 has 15 residues. Germline V gives CDR1 MNHNS, CDR2 SASEGT. Trimming removed 7 bases at V and 0 bases at J, with 15 bases between. Peripheral blood, roughly 6 milliliters per draw, was collected at each of two time points. The TCR beta CDR3 region was amplified from genomic DNA, with two rounds of multiplex PCR being used for the amplification. Primers were specific to each TRBV and TRBJ gene in first-round PCR. In TCRdb, the multiplex PCR reads were re-called with MiXCR into one record per CDR3 protein. The repertoire holds around 20,000 distinct CDR3 sequences, with less than 70% as singletons.

The specimen comprised PBMCs, sampled before or after stereotactic body radiation therapy (not recorded which). The V and J genes are TRBV6-1 and TRBJ1-2; D may be TRBD1 (6 bases). This clonotype was obtained from a donor aged 50 or older with non-small cell lung cancer. The CDR3 loop is CASTQTGTSNYGYTF. The CDR3 nucleotides are TGTGCCAGCACGCAAACCGGGACATCTAACTATGGCTACACCTTC.